The T cell receptor beta chain described here comes from a study of T cells in Graves' hyperthyroidism and ophthalmopathy. Study-wide findings and caveats: Appearing also in blood were most of the thyroid clonotypes expanded above 0.001.

V trimming: 0 bases; J trimming: 0 bases; junction bases outside the gene matches: 9. The CDR3 covers 19 residues. Germline V gives CDR1 MRHNA, CDR2 SNTAGT. Exclusion of patients followed from uncontrolled infection, other autoimmune disease, pregnancy or lactation. Amplified regions were TCR beta CDR3 sequences from RNA transcripts. Initially, a first-round RT-PCR of the TCR CDR3 employed the HTBI primer set. TCRdb used MiXCR to reprocess the multiplex PCR reads, holding one entry per CDR3 protein. The table includes 200,000 to 300,000 distinct CDR3 sequences, about a sixth detected once. This clonotype was detected only a few times. Its target is not known.

The clonotype comes from a woman younger than 35 with Graves' ophthalmopathy. Material: blood. The rearrangement joins TRBV6-4 to TRBJ2-4, with 9 bases aligning to TRBD2. CDR3 coding DNA: TGTGCCAGCAGTGACTCCTCTAGACTAGCGGCCCTAGCCAAAAACATTCAGTACTTC. The encoded protein is CASSDSSRLAALAKNIQYF.